The 6 T cell receptor beta chains below come from one sample, sequenced in a study of blood T cell repertoires in COVID-19. The data were produced by immunoSEQ multiplex PCR, yet TCRdb's version contains in-frame clones alone and is incomplete. The data show about 150,000 clones, with about 82% seen just once and 6.2% held by the top ten. Sequencing was performed on PBMCs or T cells enriched from blood (not recorded which). The receptors were gathered from a woman aged 40 to 50 who had recovered from COVID-19.

In its sample, this clone was seen many times. The gene calls are TRBV7-9 and TRBJ1-2, with 9 bases lining up with TRBD1. This CDR3 comprises 16 residues. Trimming cost V 7 bases and J 3 bases; bases outside gene matches: 12. Germline-derived CDR1 and CDR2 are SEHNR and FQNEAQ (reference sequence). The CDR3 DNA reads as TGTGCCAGCATCTCGGGACAGGGTCTGTGGGACTATGGCTACACCTTC. Translating it yields CASISGQGLWDYGYTF.

J is TRBJ2-1 and V is TRBV5-6, with D maybe TRBD2 (6 bases). V was shortened by 4 bases and J by 5 bases, with 13 bases between the two germline ends. CDR3 length: 14 amino acids. The germline CDR1 and CDR2 sequences are SGHDT and YYEEEE. The DNA for the CDR3 is TGTGCCAGCAGCGGTGGGGACTCAGACAATGAGCAGTTCTTC. Translation gives CASSGGDSDNEQFF.

The chain carries TRBV4-1 and TRBJ2-1; no definite D call. Trimming shortened V by 4 bases and J by 7 bases, and 14 bases separated the two germline ends. Germline CDR1 reads MGHRA; CDR2 reads YSYEKL. CDR3 length: 14 residues. The CDR3 sequence is CASSRGATLNEQFF. Written as DNA, the CDR3 is TGCGCCAGCAGCCGAGGTGCGACTCTTAATGAGCAGTTCTTC.

J is TRBJ1-6 and V is TRBV6-5, with a weak D call TRBD1 (5 bases). Trimming stripped 5 bases from V and 14 bases from J, with 16 bases between. The CDR3 has 13 residues. Germline CDR1 is MNHEY and CDR2 is SVGAGI. The CDR3 region has the DNA TGTGCCAGCAGTCCCCAGGGCAGGGCGGCCCTCCACTTT. Its translation: CASSPQGRAALHF.

This chain links TRBV6-5 with TRBJ1-6; tentative D call: TRBD1 (6 bases). Trimming cost V 0 bases and J 8 bases, with 14 bases left between them. Germline V gene data show CDR1 as MNHEY and CDR2 as SVGAGI. The CDR3 has 16 amino acids. The CDR3 DNA follows: TGTGCCAGCAGTTACTCTATTTACAGGGATTATTCACCCCTCCACTTT. Amino acid sequence: CASSYSIYRDYSPLHF.

The chain employs TRBV4-1 and TRBJ2-1; possible D gene TRBD2, 5 bases. Per the germline V gene, CDR1 is MGHRA and CDR2 is YSYEKL. The length of the CDR3 is 11 residues. The V end was cut by 8 bases, the J end by 8 bases, with 10 bases between. The CDR3 nucleotides are TGCGCCAGCGAAACGAGGGATGAGCAGTTCTTC. Residues: CASETRDEQFF.